The rows below give T cell receptor beta chains drawn from one sample of a study of human T cells and chemical hapten exposure. TCRdb re-derived calls from the RACE reads in MiXCR, one entry per CDR3 protein. The repertoire holds about 340,000 distinct CDR3 sequences, with around 6.9% as singletons. The sequencing here drew on whole blood, taken in connection with sensitization to the hapten diphenylcyclopropenone (DPC). These TCRs come from a woman between 18 and 29 years old with alopecia areata. Some clones in this sample may be carry-over from other donors' samples. Each CDR3 is given with its conserved first and last residue. A D gene is named only where the DNA matches it firmly. Rows may omit the clone size; those that give it use once, few, many or a size class.

clone size	V gene	D gene	J gene	CDR3 protein	CDR3 DNA
few	TRBV28	.	TRBJ1-5	CASSLWEGWDQPQHF	TGTGCCAGCAGTTTATGGGAGGGATGGGACCAGCCCCAGCATTTT
.	TRBV2	TRBD2	TRBJ2-2	CASSVLAGGTGELFF	TGTGCCAGCAGTGTTCTAGCGGGGGGGACCGGGGAGCTGTTTTTT
.	TRBV29-1	.	TRBJ1-1	CSVEGVWGLNTEAFF	TGCAGCGTTGAGGGGGTTTGGGGGTTGAACACTGAAGCTTTCTTT
few	TRBV20-1	TRBD2	TRBJ2-3	CSARASGYTDTQYF	TGCAGTGCTAGGGCTAGCGGGTACACAGATACGCAGTATTTT
few	TRBV6-6	.	TRBJ2-3	CASSYGWGNTDTQYF	TGTGCCAGCAGTTACGGATGGGGGAACACAGATACGCAGTATTTT
.	TRBV7-9	.	TRBJ1-5	CASSLGGEPQHF	TGTGCCAGCAGCTTGGGGGGGGAGCCCCAGCATTTT
.	TRBV10-3	.	TRBJ2-1	CAISDGRYNEQFF	TGTGCCATCAGTGACGGACGGTACAATGAGCAGTTCTTC
few	TRBV7-2	TRBD1	TRBJ1-1	CASSSRTGSQAFF	TGTGCCAGCAGCTCCAGGACAGGGTCGCAAGCTTTCTTT
few	TRBV20-1	.	TRBJ2-3	CSAGHSDFTDTQYF	TGCAGTGCGGGACACAGCGACTTTACAGATACGCAGTATTTT
.	TRBV6-5	.	TRBJ1-3	CASSYGNTIYF	TGTGCCAGCAGTTACGGAAACACCATATATTTT
few	TRBV4-2	.	TRBJ2-1	CASSQPGQSVGNEQFF	TGTGCCAGCAGCCAACCCGGACAGTCCGTTGGCAATGAGCAGTTCTTC
few	TRBV5-6	.	TRBJ1-1	CASSLIVASGAFF	TGTGCCAGCAGCTTGATAGTTGCTAGCGGCGCTTTCTTT
.	TRBV12-3/TRBV12-4	.	TRBJ1-2	CASSQGANYGYTF	TGTGCCAGCAGTCAGGGAGCTAACTATGGCTACACCTTC
few	TRBV27	.	TRBJ1-1	CASSLLRSGRNTEAFF	TGTGCCAGCAGTTTATTGAGGAGTGGAAGGAACACTGAAGCTTTCTTT
many	TRBV24-1	TRBD2	TRBJ2-5	CATSGTRTSIQETQYF	TGTGCCACCAGTGGTACCCGGACTAGCATACAAGAGACCCAGTACTTC
few	TRBV13	TRBD1	TRBJ2-3	CASSSARGQGSSDTQYF	TGTGCCAGCAGCTCGGCAAGAGGACAGGGGTCCTCAGATACGCAGTATTTT
.	TRBV18	.	TRBJ1-5	CASSPRGVQGQPQHF	TGTGCCAGCTCACCTAGAGGGGTTCAAGGTCAGCCCCAGCATTTT
few	TRBV6-1	.	TRBJ1-6	CASSPDLHSYNSPLHF	TGTGCCAGCAGCCCGGACCTACACTCCTATAATTCACCCCTCCACTTT
many	TRBV11-2	.	TRBJ2-1	CASSLIAGEQFF	TGTGCCAGCAGCTTAATCGCGGGTGAGCAGTTCTTC
.	TRBV6-5	TRBD2	TRBJ2-2	CASSQALAGSTGELFF	TGTGCCAGCAGTCAGGCTTTAGCGGGAAGCACCGGGGAGCTGTTTTTT
.	TRBV6-5	.	TRBJ2-3	CASSPGGGRLTDTQYF	TGTGCCAGCAGTCCTGGGGGCGGCAGACTCACAGATACGCAGTATTTT
few	TRBV20-1	.	TRBJ1-1	CSAPDRDNTEAFF	TGCAGTGCTCCGGACAGAGATAACACTGAAGCTTTCTTT
few	TRBV15	TRBD1	TRBJ1-1	CATSGDRGGIRNTEAFF	TGTGCCACCAGCGGGGACAGGGGAGGAATCCGGAACACTGAAGCTTTCTTT
few	TRBV11-2	TRBD1	TRBJ1-6	CASSFGDRVIGSPLHF	TGTGCCAGCAGCTTTGGGGACAGGGTGATTGGTTCACCCCTCCACTTT
few	TRBV3-1	.	TRBJ2-1	CASSQAGYQQFF	TGTGCCAGCAGCCAAGCAGGGTATCAGCAGTTCTTC
many	TRBV10-3	TRBD2	TRBJ2-3	CATEASGVTDTQYF	TGTGCCACCGAAGCTAGCGGGGTCACAGATACGCAGTATTTT